The 23 T cell receptor beta chains below were found in one sample sequenced in a study of OX40 agonist ivuxolimab in advanced cancers. Profiled with immunoSEQ multiplex PCR; TCRdb holds only in-frame clones, not every one. Of roughly 38,000 clones listed, 89% are singletons. Here the sequenced sample was CD4+ or CD8+ T cells sorted from blood, taken in a trial of the OX40 agonist ivuxolimab. These receptors were obtained from an adult with an advanced solid tumor such as melanoma, head and neck, liver or kidney cancer.

The DNA of the CDR3 is TGTGCCAGCAGTGGCCGGGACAGGGGGCGCCTAGAGACCCAGTACTTC. It is translated as CASSGRDRGRLETQYF. The genes are TRBV6-1 and TRBJ2-5; TRBD1 matches 12 bases. Unmatched junction bases numbered 7, after V lost 4 bases and J lost 4 bases. This CDR3 has 16 amino acids. The germline V gene encodes CDR1 MNHNS and CDR2 SASEGT.

The chain joins TRBV7-9 to TRBJ1-5, with D hard to call. Germline-derived CDR1 and CDR2 are SEHNR and FQNEAQ (reference sequence). V shed 5 bases and J shed 6 bases, with 17 bases lying between them. The CDR3 runs 15 residues. The CDR3 sequence is CASSLGVGGSQPQHF. Written as DNA, the CDR3 is TGTGCCAGCAGCCTCGGGGTGGGTGGCTCTCAGCCCCAGCATTTT.

The genes are TRBV6-6 and TRBJ2-2; TRBD2 aligns across 10 bases. CDR3 length equals 16 residues. With V trimmed by 2 bases and J by 6 bases, 6 bases remained unmatched. Germline loops: CDR1 MNHNY, CDR2 SVGAGI (reference sequence). Here the CDR3 reads CASSYQAGGGAGELFF. The CDR3, as DNA: TGTGCCAGCAGTTACCAAGCGGGGGGGGGCGCCGGGGAGCTGTTTTTT.

The chain links TRBV10-1 to TRBJ2-5, with D possibly being TRBD1 (5 bases). This CDR3 has 15 residues. Germline values: CDR1 WNHNN, CDR2 SYGVQD (reference sequence). V gave up 0 bases and J gave up 7 bases, with 15 bases separating them. DNA of the CDR3: TGCGCCAGCAGTGAGTCGAACAGGCCAATCCTGACCCAGTACTTC. This translates into CASSESNRPILTQYF.

V usage is TRBV5-4 and J usage is TRBJ2-7; 7 nucleotides align to TRBD2. Germline values: CDR1 SGHNT, CDR2 YYREEE (reference sequence). CDR3 length equals 16 residues. V dropped 0 bases and J dropped 3; count of bases not matched to a gene: 9. CDR3 protein: CASSLGSSGVFYEQYF. CDR3 nucleotide sequence: TGTGCCAGCAGCTTGGGTTCCAGCGGGGTTTTCTACGAGCAGTACTTC. Using reference TRBV5-4 and TRBJ2-7 for the parts outside the CDR3, the full variable domain is ETGVTQSPTHLIKTRGQQVTLRCSSQSGHNTVSWYQQALGQGPQFIFQYYREEENGRGNFPPRFSGLQFPNYSSELNVNALELDDSALYLCASSLGSSGVFYEQYFGPGTRLTVT.

This chain uses TRBV7-2 with TRBJ1-5; 9 bases agree with TRBD1. Germline V gene sequence: CDR1 SGHTA, CDR2 FQGNSA. This CDR3 comprises 15 residues. V shed 5 bases, J shed 6 bases, and the junction held 8 bases outside the gene matches. The CDR3 bases are TGTGCCAGCAGCCCTGCGTGGGACAGGGCTCAGCCCCAGCATTTT. Its protein is CASSPAWDRAQPQHF.

The CDR3 loop reads CASSLFQGVHEQYF. The CDR3 DNA reads as TGTGCCAGCAGCTTGTTCCAGGGGGTCCACGAGCAGTACTTC. This rearrangement joins TRBV5-5 to TRBJ2-7; 7 positions match TRBD1. The germline CDR1 and CDR2 sequences are SGHKS and YYEKEE (reference sequence). The trim removed 1 base at V and 5 bases at J, leaving 6 bases unmatched. This CDR3 has 14 amino acids.

V and J are TRBV6-5 and TRBJ2-1; D tentatively fits TRBD1 or TRBD2 (7 bases each). CDR1 and CDR2 (germline): MNHEY, SVGAGI. The length of the CDR3 is 14 residues. V lost 7 bases, J lost 9 bases, and 19 bases lay in between. The CDR3 protein is CASTNPSRGGEQFF. Here the CDR3 DNA reads TGTGCCAGCACCAACCCCTCCAGGGGGGGTGAGCAGTTCTTC.

V is TRBV11-3 and J is TRBJ2-3, with D uncertain. The CDR3 extends over 11 amino acids. Trimming shortened V by 2 bases and J by 5 bases, and 2 bases separated the two germline ends. Germline assignment: CDR1 SGHNT and CDR2 YENEEA. CDR3 amino acids: CASSLKDTQYF. CDR3 DNA: TGTGCCAGCAGCTTAAAAGATACGCAGTATTTT.

The genes are TRBV11-1 and TRBJ2-7, with 9 bases lining up with TRBD2. Germline assignment: CDR1 SGHAT and CDR2 FQDESV (reference sequence). The length of the CDR3 is 15 residues. The J segment lost 1 base and the V segment lost 1 base, leaving 2 bases of the junction unmatched. The CDR3 DNA follows: TGTGCCAGCAGCTTAGGAGCGGGGGGTTCCTACGAGCAGTACTTC. It yields the protein CASSLGAGGSYEQYF.

The chain links TRBV18 to TRBJ1-1, with 9 bases identical to TRBD1. Per the germline V gene, CDR1 is KGHSH and CDR2 is LQKENI. The CDR3 has 14 residues. J was trimmed by 4 bases and V by 4 bases; bases with no gene match: 4. CDR3 residues: CASSRDREGTEAFF. In DNA form, the CDR3 reads TGTGCCAGCTCACGGGACAGGGAGGGCACTGAAGCTTTCTTT.

This clone was observed a single time. V and J are TRBV6-1 and TRBJ2-3, with TRBD2 identical over 10 bases. This CDR3 spans 16 amino acids. Germline V gives CDR1 MNHNS, CDR2 SASEGT. The V and J ends lost 6 bases and 0 bases, in that order; junction bases with no gene match: 6. The CDR3 sequence: CASREPSGGSTDTQYF. CDR3 DNA: TGTGCCAGCAGAGAACCTAGCGGGGGTAGCACAGATACGCAGTATTTT.

This rearrangement joins TRBV7-2 to TRBJ2-3; TRBD1 is a possible D gene (6 bases). Germline CDR1 is SGHTA and CDR2 is FQGNSA. The CDR3 has 13 residues. V dropped 3 bases and J dropped 7 bases, with 11 bases sitting between them. The CDR3 region has the DNA TGTGCCAGCAGCTTCCCCGACAGGAATACGCAGTATTTT. Translation: CASSFPDRNTQYF.

This sequence joins TRBV7-2 and TRBJ1-5; D unresolved. Germline V lookup: CDR1 SGHTA, CDR2 FQGNSA. The V gene lost 5 bases and the J gene lost 3 bases, with 17 bases spanning the gap. CDR3 size: 16 residues. The CDR3 region has the DNA TGTGCCAGCAGCCCCACCCCCGCCGGGAACAATCAGCCCCAGCATTTT. It yields the protein CASSPTPAGNNQPQHF.

V and J are TRBV29-1 and TRBJ1-1, with TRBD1 identical over 8 bases. The CDR3 is made up of 13 amino acids. Germline V lookup: CDR1 SQVTM, CDR2 ANQGSEA. Trimming removed 6 bases from V and 0 bases from J; junction bases left unmatched: 3. CDR3 coding DNA: TGCAGCGTAAGACAGGGGATGAACACTGAAGCTTTCTTT. It encodes CSVRQGMNTEAFF.

The rearrangement links TRBV6-1 to TRBJ1-2; no definite D call. The CDR3 is 13 residues long. The V end was cut by 8 bases, the J end by 4 bases, with 14 bases between. Germline assignment: CDR1 MNHNS and CDR2 SASEGT. The CDR3 DNA reads TGTGCCAGCGCGGAAGGTTCCATCTATGGCTACACCTTC. This sequence encodes CASAEGSIYGYTF.

The chain recombines TRBV7-3 with TRBJ1-1, with 9 positions matching TRBD1. The germline V gene has CDR1 SGHTA and CDR2 FQGTGA. The CDR3 runs 15 residues. V was clipped by 5 bases and J by 5 bases; unmatched bases: 9. This chain's CDR3 is CASSPQGQGNTEAFF. The CDR3 DNA reads as TGTGCCAGCAGCCCCCAGGGACAGGGTAATACTGAAGCTTTCTTT.

The V call is TRBV30, the J call TRBJ1-4; a possible D gene is TRBD1 (5 bases). Deletions cut 7 bases from V and 8 bases from J, with 14 bases between. CDR1 is GTSNPN and CDR2 is SVGIG in the germline V gene (reference sequence). This CDR3 has 12 residues. The CDR3 DNA reads as TGTGCCTTCCGGAGGGGTCACGAAAAACTGTTTTTT. Protein product: CAFRRGHEKLFF. Full variable domain (missing parts from reference TRBV30 and TRBJ1-4): SQTIHQWPATLVQPVGSPLSLECTVEGTSNPNLYWYRQAAGRGLQLLFYSVGIGQISSEVPQNLSASRPQDRQFILSSKKLLLSDSGFYLCAFRRGHEKLFFGSGTQLSVL.

This chain connects TRBV4-2 to TRBJ2-1, with 10 bases lining up with TRBD1. V shed 5 bases, J shed 7 bases, and the junction held 11 bases outside the gene matches. From germline, CDR1 is LGHNA and CDR2 YNFKEQ. This CDR3 is built from 16 residues. Here the CDR3 reads CASSETGTGVSNEQFF. DNA for the CDR3: TGTGCCAGCAGCGAGACCGGGACAGGGGTGAGTAATGAGCAGTTCTTC.

The rearrangement uses TRBV7-3 and TRBJ1-1; D may be TRBD1 (5 bases). Trimming removed 5 bases at V and 4 bases at J, with 14 bases between. Germline loops: CDR1 SGHTA, CDR2 FQGTGA. The CDR3 is made up of 14 amino acids. The CDR3: CASSPGGRSTEAFF. CDR3 in DNA: TGTGCCAGCAGCCCGGGGGGTAGGAGCACTGAAGCTTTCTTT.

The gene calls are TRBV4-3 and TRBJ2-7; D may be TRBD1 or TRBD2 (6 bases each). The length of the CDR3 is 17 residues. Germline V gene data show CDR1 as LGHNA and CDR2 as YSLEER. The V gene lost 0 bases and the J gene lost 3 bases, with 18 bases spanning the gap. The CDR3 sequence: CASSQDSSGAAGYEQYF. CDR3 sequence (DNA): TGCGCCAGCAGCCAAGATTCTTCGGGGGCAGCCGGCTACGAGCAGTACTTC.

The CDR3 here is CASTDLWTSGGTGELFF. CDR3 DNA: TGTGCCAGTACTGATTTATGGACTAGCGGGGGGACCGGGGAGCTGTTTTTT. The genes are TRBV19 and TRBJ2-2, with 14 bases fitting TRBD2. The germline gives CDR1 LNHDA, CDR2 SQIVND (reference sequence). The V segment lost 7 bases and the J segment 5 bases; nucleotides outside the gene matches: 9. The CDR3 extends over 17 amino acids.

V is TRBV25-1 and J is TRBJ2-7, with TRBD1 matching over 8 bases. The CDR3 runs 13 residues. With 9 bases clipped from V and 6 bases from J, the junction kept 10 bases outside the gene matches. The germline V gene encodes CDR1 MGHDK and CDR2 SYGVNS. Here the CDR3 reads CASSWTGTGEQYF. The CDR3 DNA sequence: TGTGCCAGTTCCTGGACAGGGACCGGCGAGCAGTACTTC.